This T cell receptor beta chain is drawn from a study of vaccination effects on CD4 cells after COVID-19. Study-level points and caveats: The study found marked clonal contraction of infection- and vaccine-induced clones late after vaccination. Cross-reactivity with common cold coronaviruses was shown by only 1 of 255 vaccine-induced clones in healthy vaccinees.

ViraFEST assay sequencing came after antigen-specific CD4+ T cells were expanded with viral peptide pools. Following 10 days of culture, CD4+ T cells were isolated. Two doses of either BNT162b2 or mRNA-1273 were given to each participant. PBMC were cultured at roughly 2 million per well with roughly 10 IU/ml IL-2 and roughly 10 ug/ml peptides. IL-2 medium supplanted half the medium on days 3 and 7. Regarding this clone: Its specificity is not known.

The CDR3 has 13 residues. V was shortened by 7 bases and J by 0 bases, with 6 bases between the two germline ends. The germline V gene has CDR1 SGHTA and CDR2 FQGTGA. The method was immunoSEQ multiplex PCR; TCRdb's version includes in-frame clones alone and lacks a portion of them. The data contain about 69,000 clones, around 70% of them seen just once; the ten biggest clones take up roughly 1.6%. The gene calls are TRBV7-3 and TRBJ2-2; the D is unclear. Sequences were derived from CD4+ T cells from PBMCs cultured with HCoV-229E spike peptides, sampled after COVID-19 vaccination. This receptor was taken from a human donor who received a COVID-19 vaccine. The CDR3 coding sequence is TGTGCCAGCACCAGTCCGAACACCGGGGAGCTGTTTTTT. It is translated as CASTSPNTGELFF.